The clone carrying this T cell receptor (beta chain) was found once. What it binds is unknown. cDNA libraries for TCR beta contained unique molecular identifiers. Between roughly 1 and 10 million T cells gave rise to roughly 0.5 million cDNA molecules. TCRdb fed the PCR reads into MiXCR, producing one record per CDR3 protein. Of some 890,000 distinct CDR3 sequences detected, under 70% appear once; the ten largest clones hold roughly 4.4%. J gave up 3 bases and V 5 bases, and 6 bases lay outside the gene matches. The CDR3 runs to 16 residues. Germline values: CDR1 SEHNR, CDR2 FQNEAQ (reference sequence). These data originate in a study of post-analysis software for immune sequencing data. Whole-study context: Included among the disease courses, which were recorded for the cohort, were relapsing-remitting, secondary progressive and progressive-relapsing multiple sclerosis. Study observations and caveats: Samples prepared in the same batch strongly co-clustered by F measure. People with multiple sclerosis had a significantly lower normalized Chao1 diversity than controls did. Controls showed lower frequencies than patients for roughly five TRBV segments, and TRBV5-6, TRBV5-1 and TRBV20-1 were among these.

The sequence was obtained from a girl aged 5 to 17 with multiple sclerosis. The chain links TRBV7-9 to TRBJ2-1, with TRBD1 identical over 11 bases. Material: blood. CDR3 DNA sequence: TGTGCCAGCAGCCGTTCCGGGACAGGGGGCTACAATGAGCAGTTCTTC. This encodes CASSRSGTGGYNEQFF.